Included here is one T cell receptor beta chain sequence, with context. Measured with immunoSEQ multiplex PCR; TCRdb has only the in-frame clones, and not every one. The sample includes around 450,000 clones, approximately 86% of them seen just once. These data come from a study of blood T cell repertoires in COVID-19. V lost 4 bases, J lost 0 bases, and 8 bases stayed unmatched. The CDR3 has 17 residues. Germline CDR1 and CDR2: MDHEN and SYDVKM. Sequencing was performed on PBMCs or T cells enriched from blood (not recorded which). This receptor was taken from a woman aged 18-29 years who had recovered from COVID-19. The J gene is TRBJ2-1, the V gene TRBV28, with 8 bases identical to TRBD2. This CDR3 is CASSSAGGTSSYNEQFF. The CDR3 DNA follows: TGTGCCAGCAGTTCGGCTGGGGGGACTAGCTCCTACAATGAGCAGTTCTTC.